These 31 T cell receptor beta chains were sequenced from one sample in a study of T cell responses to AZD1222 COVID-19 vaccine. Using immunoSEQ multiplex PCR, the repertoire was profiled, and TCRdb retains in-frame clones only, with some absent. The sample lists 150,000 to 200,000 clones; around 94% were seen once. Sequencing used peripheral blood, obtained 28 days after the second AZD1222 dose. These receptors all come from an adult who received the AZD1222 COVID-19 vaccine.

V usage is TRBV6-2 or TRBV6-3 and J usage is TRBJ2-3; 10 bases agree with TRBD2. Germline V gene sequence: CDR1 MNHEY, CDR2 SVGEGT. Losses at the gene ends were 7 bases for V and 5 bases for J; bases not matched to a gene: 9. The CDR3 contains 15 residues. CDR3 sequence (DNA): TGTGCCAGCACCCCAGCGGGAGGGCGGCAAGATACGCAGTATTTT. This translates into CASTPAGGRQDTQYF.

A remark on this clone: The same CDR3 can be traced to other DNA sequences in this sample. This sequence joins TRBV6-2 or TRBV6-3 and TRBJ1-2; no clear D. CDR3 length equals 12 residues. Trimming took off 0 bases at V and 5 bases at J, with 4 bases between the two ends. Looked up from germline, CDR1 is MNHEY and CDR2 is SVGEGT. As DNA, the CDR3 is TGTGCCAGCAGTTACTCAGCTTATGGCTACACCTTC. Translation: CASSYSAYGYTF.

CDR3 bases: TGTGCCAGCAGGGCGGGGCAGACCTACGAGCAGTACTTC. Its translation is CASRAGQTYEQYF. V and J are TRBV6-5 and TRBJ2-7, with D possibly being TRBD2 (6 bases). V gave up 6 bases and J gave up 2 bases, with 11 bases separating them. The length of the CDR3 is 13 residues. Germline CDR1 is MNHEY and CDR2 is SVGAGI.

The gene calls are TRBV15 and TRBJ2-6; 9 bases line up with TRBD1. CDR1 and CDR2 from the germline V gene are LNHNV and YYDKDF (reference sequence). The CDR3 spans 19 residues. Trimming cost V 1 base and J 0 bases; bases outside gene matches: 7. CDR3 in amino acids: CATSRAGTGSSSGANVLTF. The DNA for the CDR3 is TGTGCCACCAGCAGAGCCGGGACAGGGAGCAGCTCTGGGGCCAACGTCCTGACTTTC.

This sequence joins TRBV5-3 and TRBJ2-1; D possibly uses TRBD1 or TRBD2 (5 bases each). TRBV5-3 is marked as an open reading frame, function uncertain. V gave up 2 bases and J gave up 4 bases, with 25 bases separating them. The CDR3 is 19 residues long. Written as DNA, the CDR3 is TGTGCCAGAAGCTTTAATCCCCGGGGCCCGTCCCGCTATTACAATGAGCAGTTCTTC. This codes for CARSFNPRGPSRYYNEQFF.

This chain uses TRBV2 with TRBJ1-1, with D tentatively TRBD1 (5 bases). With 3 bases removed from V and 10 bases from J, the gap between germline ends came to 12 bases. In germline, CDR1 is SNHLY, CDR2 FYNNEI. The CDR3 is 12 residues long. This chain's CDR3 is CASSDRAGVAFF. The CDR3 nucleotides read TGTGCCAGCAGTGATAGGGCGGGGGTAGCTTTCTTT.

The DNA of the CDR3 is TGTGCCAGCAGCTTTACAGGGGGTGAGCAGTTCTTC. Protein sequence: CASSFTGGEQFF. This rearrangement joins TRBV5-4 to TRBJ2-1; 8 positions match TRBD1. The CDR3 covers 12 residues. V shed 2 bases and J 9 bases; nucleotides not matched to a gene: 1. Germline values: CDR1 SGHNT, CDR2 YYREEE (reference sequence). The variable domain in full, completed from reference TRBV5-4 and TRBJ2-1, reads ETGVTQSPTHLIKTRGQQVTLRCSSQSGHNTVSWYQQALGQGPQFIFQYYREEENGRGNFPPRFSGLQFPNYSSELNVNALELDDSALYLCASSFTGGEQFFGPGTRLTVL.

The genes are TRBV15 and TRBJ1-1, with D tentatively TRBD1 (6 bases). The germline CDR1 and CDR2 sequences are LNHNV and YYDKDF (reference sequence). Deletions cut 6 bases from V and 0 bases from J, with 14 bases between. The CDR3 length is 15 residues. CDR3: CATSGGAKMNTEAFF. In DNA form, the CDR3 reads TGTGCCACCAGTGGGGGGGCGAAAATGAACACTGAAGCTTTCTTT.

This chain connects TRBV29-1 to TRBJ2-1; TRBD2 agrees at 9 bases. CDR3 length equals 14 residues. The trim removed 3 bases at V and 4 bases at J, leaving 4 bases unmatched. From germline, CDR1 is SQVTM and CDR2 ANQGSEA. The chain's CDR3 is CSVEAGGGYNEQFF. The CDR3 coding sequence is TGCAGCGTTGAGGCGGGAGGGGGGTACAATGAGCAGTTCTTC.

V is TRBV20-1 and J is TRBJ2-1, with D possibly TRBD2 on 6 matching bases. With 6 bases removed from V and 9 bases from J, the gap between germline ends came to 12 bases. Germline-derived CDR1 and CDR2 are DFQATT and SNEGSKA (reference sequence). CDR3 length: 11 residues. The CDR3 nucleotides are TGCAGTGCCGCAACTAGCACTGAGCAGTTCTTC. It is translated as CSAATSTEQFF.

J is TRBJ2-1 and V is TRBV5-1; D is uncertain. The germline CDR1 and CDR2 sequences are SGHRS and YFSETQ. Deletions cut 3 bases from V and 6 bases from J, with 25 bases between. This CDR3 is 18 amino acids long. CDR3 amino acids: CASSSLPLNQRLGNEQFF. The CDR3 region has the DNA TGCGCCAGCAGCTCCTTACCACTCAATCAACGACTGGGCAATGAGCAGTTCTTC.

The chain joins TRBV9 to TRBJ1-3, with a weak D call TRBD1 (5 bases). Germline lookup yields CDR1 SGDLS and CDR2 YYNGEE. CDR3 length equals 16 residues. Trimming cost V 2 bases and J 0 bases, with 12 bases left between them. This chain's CDR3 is CASSVGRANSGNTIYF. In DNA, the CDR3 is TGTGCCAGCAGCGTGGGCAGGGCAAACTCTGGAAACACCATATATTTT.

The rearrangement joins TRBV7-9 to TRBJ2-7; 10 positions match TRBD2. Germline CDR1 SEHNR, CDR2 FQNEAQ (reference sequence). The length of the CDR3 is 14 residues. V lost 5 bases to trimming and J lost 3 bases; unmatched junction nucleotides: 4. CDR3 in amino acids: CASSLGLADYEQYF. CDR3 coding DNA: TGTGCCAGCAGCCTTGGACTAGCGGACTACGAGCAGTACTTC.

V and J are TRBV30 and TRBJ2-7; 8 positions agree with TRBD1. V lost 2 bases, J lost 7 bases, and 13 bases stayed unmatched. This CDR3 has 15 residues. Germline V lookup: CDR1 GTSNPN, CDR2 SVGIG (reference sequence). CDR3 DNA: TGTGCCTGGAGTCCATGGGCAGGGGGCGGTCGGGAGCAGTACTTC. The encoded protein is CAWSPWAGGGREQYF.

The chain couples TRBV5-1 to TRBJ2-3, with TRBD2 matching over 10 bases. The V gene's germline CDR1 is SGHRS and CDR2 YFSETQ. The V and J ends lost 2 bases and 1 base, in that order; junction bases with no gene match: 7. CDR3 length: 17 amino acids. The CDR3 sequence is CASSFGASGRGTDTQYF. In DNA, the CDR3 is TGCGCCAGCAGCTTTGGGGCTAGCGGGAGAGGCACAGATACGCAGTATTTT.

This clone was counted once. V and J are TRBV12-5 and TRBJ2-5; D is tentatively TRBD1 or TRBD2 (5 bases each). The CDR3 runs to 14 residues. V was clipped by 5 bases and J by 2 bases, with 12 bases between them. CDR1 LGHNT and CDR2 FRNRAP come from the germline V gene. The CDR3 DNA is TGTGCTAGTGGTGCCACGGGACGGCAAGAGACCCAGTACTTC. This encodes CASGATGRQETQYF.

CDR3 in DNA: TGTGCCAGCAGCGTTGGACTAGCGGCCAACACCGGGGAGCTGTTTTTT. Its translation is CASSVGLAANTGELFF. V and J are TRBV5-4 and TRBJ2-2, with 10 bases identical to TRBD2. J lost 2 bases, V lost 4 bases, and 5 bases had no gene match. The CDR3 length is 16 residues. Per the germline V gene, CDR1 is SGHNT and CDR2 is YYREEE (reference sequence).

Concerning this clone: Other DNA sequences in this specimen translate into the identical CDR3. The J gene is TRBJ2-7, the V gene TRBV28; unclear D gene. The V gene lost 7 bases and the J gene lost 0 bases, with 4 bases spanning the gap. The CDR3 covers 11 residues. Germline lookup yields CDR1 MDHEN and CDR2 SYDVKM. Here the CDR3 DNA reads TGTGCCAGCACCAGCTCCTACGAGCAGTACTTC. Translating gives CASTSSYEQYF.

This sequence joins TRBV19 and TRBJ1-3; D uncertain. Germline CDR1 LNHDA, CDR2 SQIVND (reference sequence). Trimming shortened V by 7 bases and J by 0 bases, and 16 bases separated the two germline ends. The CDR3 spans 16 residues. The chain's CDR3 is CASTPFSVLSGNTIYF. DNA of the CDR3: TGTGCCAGTACCCCGTTTTCTGTGCTCTCTGGAAACACCATATATTTT. Supplemented by reference TRBV19 and TRBJ1-3, the full variable domain reads DGGITQSPKYLFRKEGQNVTLSCEQNLNHDAMYWYRQDPGQGLRLIYYSQIVNDFQKGDIAEGYSVSREKKESFPLTVTSAQKNPTAFYLCASTPFSVLSGNTIYFGEGSWLTVV.

V usage is TRBV29-1 and J usage is TRBJ1-4; perhaps TRBD1 as D (5 bases). The CDR3 is made up of 14 amino acids. V lost 5 bases, J lost 7 bases, and 17 bases lay in between. CDR1 SQVTM and CDR2 ANQGSEA come from the germline V gene. Written as DNA, the CDR3 is TGCAGCGTTCCCTCTCGGGGCGCGGGTGAAAAACTGTTTTTT. This gives the protein CSVPSRGAGEKLFF.

The V and J genes are TRBV5-4 and TRBJ2-1; no clear D gene. Deletions cut 4 bases from V and 5 bases from J, with 19 bases between. The CDR3 sequence is 16 residues long. In germline, CDR1 is SGHNT, CDR2 YYREEE (reference sequence). Here the CDR3 reads CASSPGGSRKNNEQFF. In nucleotides, the CDR3 is TGTGCCAGCAGCCCTGGCGGAAGCAGAAAAAACAATGAGCAGTTCTTC.

This rearrangement joins TRBV2 to TRBJ2-5, with 12 bases fitting TRBD2. Germline CDR1 reads SNHLY; CDR2 reads FYNNEI. With 7 bases clipped from V and 5 bases from J, the junction kept 5 bases outside the gene matches. This CDR3 contains 14 residues. The CDR3 sequence: CASNLAGGPETQYF. The DNA of the CDR3 is TGTGCCAGCAATCTAGCGGGAGGGCCGGAGACCCAGTACTTC.

This sequence joins TRBV7-9 and TRBJ1-1; TRBD1 aligns across 7 bases. Germline V gene sequence: CDR1 SEHNR, CDR2 FQNEAQ (reference sequence). V was clipped by 5 bases and J by 0 bases; unmatched bases: 3. This CDR3 region has 14 residues. CDR3 DNA sequence: TGTGCCAGCAGCCCGACAGGGTTGAACACTGAAGCTTTCTTT. Its protein product is CASSPTGLNTEAFF.

This sequence joins TRBV12-3 or TRBV12-4 and TRBJ1-3; 9 positions agree with TRBD1. The length of the CDR3 is 13 residues. V shed 5 bases and J 9 bases; nucleotides not matched to a gene: 5. In DNA form, the CDR3 reads TGTGCCAGCAGTGGGGACAGGGTTTCCACCATATATTTT. Translated, it gives CASSGDRVSTIYF.

This chain uses TRBV6-1 with TRBJ1-5; D possibly corresponds to TRBD1 (6 bases). CDR3 size: 16 residues. V was clipped by 4 bases and J by 5 bases, with 18 bases between them. Germline V gene sequence: CDR1 MNHNS, CDR2 SASEGT. The DNA for the CDR3 is TGTGCCAGCAGTGTGTCCCGAACAGGGCCGGATCAGCCCCAGCATTTT. The encoded protein is CASSVSRTGPDQPQHF.

The V gene is TRBV5-8, the J gene TRBJ1-1; no clear D gene. The CDR3 has 14 residues. The germline V gene encodes CDR1 SGHTS and CDR2 YDEGEE. The V end lost 4 bases, the J end lost 0 bases, and 10 bases lay between the germline ends. CDR3 region: CASSTGRMNTEAFF. The CDR3 DNA reads as TGTGCCAGCAGCACGGGCCGTATGAACACTGAAGCTTTCTTT.

The V call is TRBV6-2 or TRBV6-3, the J call TRBJ2-7; D is undetermined. The germline V gene encodes CDR1 MNHEY and CDR2 SVGEGT. CDR3 length equals 14 residues. V was clipped by 2 bases and J by 3 bases, with 11 bases between them. CDR3 nucleotides: TGTGCCAGCAGTTACGTCTCCCCCCTCTACGAGCAGTACTTC. Translating gives CASSYVSPLYEQYF.

V and J are TRBV28 and TRBJ2-1, with TRBD2 identical over 10 bases. The germline V gene has CDR1 MDHEN and CDR2 SYDVKM. Unmatched junction bases numbered 9, after V lost 4 bases and J lost 3 bases. This CDR3 is built from 17 residues. The CDR3 bases are TGTGCCAGCAGTTCCCCTGTTAGCGGGAGGAGCTACAATGAGCAGTTCTTC. Protein sequence: CASSSPVSGRSYNEQFF.

V and J are TRBV16 and TRBJ2-1; either TRBD1 or TRBD2 may fit D (5 bases each). Germline V gene data show CDR1 as KGHSY and CDR2 as FQNENV. CDR3 length: 14 residues. V lost 1 base to trimming and J lost 1 base, with 5 bases between them. The CDR3 spells CASSQWGSYNEQFF. DNA for the CDR3: TGTGCCAGCAGCCAATGGGGGTCCTACAATGAGCAGTTCTTC.

This clone was observed once. The chain couples TRBV2 to TRBJ1-4, with no clear D. The CDR3 has 14 amino acids. Per germline, CDR1 SNHLY and CDR2 FYNNEI. The V end lost 8 bases, the J end lost 8 bases, and 18 bases lay between the germline ends. The CDR3 nucleotides are TGTGCCAGCGGAACCGTTACAAGCGGGGAAAAACTGTTTTTT. Its translation: CASGTVTSGEKLFF.

This chain connects TRBV28 to TRBJ1-5; D may be TRBD1 (6 bases). The CDR3 covers 15 residues. The ends were cut back, 6 bases at V and 4 bases at J, with 16 bases in the middle. CDR1 is MDHEN, CDR2 SYDVKM, per germline. The CDR3 coding sequence is TGTGCCAGCAGCTTAACAGGGCATCCTAATCAGCCCCAGCATTTT. Translated: CASSLTGHPNQPQHF.